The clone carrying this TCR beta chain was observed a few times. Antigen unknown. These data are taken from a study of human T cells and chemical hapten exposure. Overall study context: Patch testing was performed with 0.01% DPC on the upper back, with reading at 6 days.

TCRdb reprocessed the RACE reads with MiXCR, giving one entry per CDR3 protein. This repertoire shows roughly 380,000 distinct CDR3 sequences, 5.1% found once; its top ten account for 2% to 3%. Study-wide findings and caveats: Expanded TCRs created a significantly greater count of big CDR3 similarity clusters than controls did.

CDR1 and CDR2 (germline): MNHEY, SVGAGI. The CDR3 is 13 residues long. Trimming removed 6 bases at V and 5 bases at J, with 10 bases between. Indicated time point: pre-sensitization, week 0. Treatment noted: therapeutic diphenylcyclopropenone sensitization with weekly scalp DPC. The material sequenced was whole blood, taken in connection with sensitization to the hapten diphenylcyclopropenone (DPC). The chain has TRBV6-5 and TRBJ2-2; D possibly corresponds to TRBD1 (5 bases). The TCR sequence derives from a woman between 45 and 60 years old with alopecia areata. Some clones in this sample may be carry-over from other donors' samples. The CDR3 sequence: CASSMTVTGELFF. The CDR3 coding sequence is TGTGCCAGCAGCATGACAGTGACCGGGGAGCTGTTTTTT.